These T cell receptor beta chains were read from a single sample in a study of blood T cells in healthy people across ages. TCRdb re-analysed the 5' RACE reads in MiXCR, keeping a single row per CDR3 protein. The table shows roughly 800,000 distinct CDR3 sequences, with about 62% occurring only once. Sequenced material: blood. These receptors came from a man aged 25 to 40 in good health. Both conserved end residues are part of each CDR3. Fields, in order: V gene, D gene, clone size, J gene, CDR3 protein, CDR3 DNA. The D gene is left open where the match is weak. Clone size, where shown, is once, few, many, or a class for clones that have expanded.

v_gene: TRBV20-1; d_gene: .; abundance: .; j_gene: TRBJ2-1; CDR3aa: CSASTSGTARGSSYNEQFF; CDR3nt: TGCAGTGCTTCAACCTCCGGGACTGCCAGGGGGAGCTCCTACAATGAGCAGTTCTTC
v_gene: TRBV5-1; d_gene: .; abundance: .; j_gene: TRBJ2-1; CDR3aa: CASSFSLNSYNEQFF; CDR3nt: TGCGCCAGCAGCTTCAGCCTTAACTCCTACAATGAGCAGTTCTTC
v_gene: TRBV18; d_gene: .; abundance: few; j_gene: TRBJ2-5; CDR3aa: CASSPEGQETQYF; CDR3nt: TGTGCCAGCTCACCGGAGGGTCAAGAGACCCAGTACTTC
v_gene: TRBV12-3/TRBV12-4; d_gene: TRBD1; abundance: few; j_gene: TRBJ2-3; CDR3aa: CASSFEGGRDTQYF; CDR3nt: TGTGCCAGCAGTTTTGAAGGGGGCCGAGATACGCAGTATTTT
v_gene: TRBV5-6; d_gene: .; abundance: .; j_gene: TRBJ2-3; CDR3aa: CASSLAASDTQYF; CDR3nt: TGTGCCAGCAGCTTGGCAGCATCAGATACGCAGTATTTT
v_gene: TRBV3-1; d_gene: TRBD2; abundance: few; j_gene: TRBJ2-5; CDR3aa: CASSHTAGAETQYF; CDR3nt: TGTGCCAGCAGCCATACCGCGGGAGCGGAGACCCAGTACTTC
v_gene: TRBV7-2; d_gene: TRBD2; abundance: .; j_gene: TRBJ2-3; CDR3aa: CASSFHGGLGSGDTQYF; CDR3nt: TGTGCCAGCAGCTTCCATGGGGGACTAGGAAGCGGAGATACGCAGTATTTT
v_gene: TRBV4-2; d_gene: .; abundance: .; j_gene: TRBJ1-6; CDR3aa: CASSQPRRQNSPLHF; CDR3nt: TGTGCCAGCAGCCAGCCACGGAGGCAAAATTCACCCCTCCACTTT
v_gene: TRBV29-1; d_gene: .; abundance: .; j_gene: TRBJ2-5; CDR3aa: CSVMTDQETQYF; CDR3nt: TGCAGCGTTATGACGGACCAAGAGACCCAGTACTTC
v_gene: TRBV5-1; d_gene: .; abundance: few; j_gene: TRBJ1-2; CDR3aa: CASSSGDGSNYGYTF; CDR3nt: TGCGCCAGCAGCTCGGGGGACGGATCTAACTATGGCTACACCTTC
v_gene: TRBV7-2; d_gene: .; abundance: .; j_gene: TRBJ2-1; CDR3aa: CASSLASGRAYNEQFF; CDR3nt: TGTGCCAGCAGCTTAGCCTCGGGGAGAGCCTACAATGAGCAGTTCTTC
v_gene: TRBV20-1; d_gene: .; abundance: .; j_gene: TRBJ2-7; CDR3aa: CSASVAGIDYEQYF; CDR3nt: TGCAGTGCTAGTGTTGCGGGAATTGACTACGAGCAGTACTTC
v_gene: TRBV20-1; d_gene: TRBD2; abundance: .; j_gene: TRBJ2-1; CDR3aa: CSAFGSGRGSYNEQFF; CDR3nt: TGCAGTGCCTTCGGTAGCGGGAGGGGCTCCTACAATGAGCAGTTCTTC
v_gene: TRBV20-1; d_gene: TRBD1; abundance: .; j_gene: TRBJ2-7; CDR3aa: CSAPGQGAYEQYF; CDR3nt: TGCAGTGCGCCGGGACAGGGGGCGTACGAGCAGTACTTC
v_gene: TRBV11-2; d_gene: .; abundance: few; j_gene: TRBJ2-5; CDR3aa: CASSSSQRGETQYF; CDR3nt: TGTGCCAGCAGCTCAAGTCAAAGGGGAGAGACCCAGTACTTC
v_gene: TRBV27; d_gene: TRBD1; abundance: .; j_gene: TRBJ2-3; CDR3aa: CASRQIGTASDTQYF; CDR3nt: TGTGCCAGCAGACAGATAGGGACAGCTTCAGATACGCAGTATTTT
v_gene: TRBV7-2; d_gene: TRBD1; abundance: .; j_gene: TRBJ2-2; CDR3aa: CASSWGQGFRELFF; CDR3nt: TGTGCCAGCAGCTGGGGACAGGGGTTCCGGGAGCTGTTTTTT
v_gene: TRBV12-3/TRBV12-4; d_gene: TRBD2; abundance: .; j_gene: TRBJ2-7; CDR3aa: CASSSLTSESFEQYF; CDR3nt: TGTGCCAGTAGTTCACTGACTAGCGAGAGTTTCGAGCAGTACTTC
v_gene: TRBV4-3; d_gene: .; abundance: .; j_gene: TRBJ1-4; CDR3aa: CASSPTQRKLFF; CDR3nt: TGCGCCAGCAGCCCTACCCAAAGAAAACTGTTTTTT
v_gene: TRBV2; d_gene: .; abundance: .; j_gene: TRBJ1-1; CDR3aa: CASRRETNTEAFF; CDR3nt: TGTGCCAGCAGAAGGGAAACGAACACTGAAGCTTTCTTT
v_gene: TRBV29-1; d_gene: .; abundance: once; j_gene: TRBJ2-5; CDR3aa: CSITRSQETQYF; CDR3nt: TGCAGCATTACCCGGTCACAAGAGACCCAGTACTTC
v_gene: TRBV27; d_gene: TRBD2; abundance: .; j_gene: TRBJ2-1; CDR3aa: CASSSGLSNNEQFF; CDR3nt: TGTGCCAGCAGTTCGGGACTAAGCAACAATGAGCAGTTCTTC
v_gene: TRBV7-2; d_gene: .; abundance: .; j_gene: TRBJ1-1; CDR3aa: CASSLGAFEAFF; CDR3nt: TGTGCCAGCAGCTTAGGGGCATTTGAAGCTTTCTTT
v_gene: TRBV19; d_gene: .; abundance: once; j_gene: TRBJ2-4; CDR3aa: CASSISLTLRGERYF; CDR3nt: TGTGCCAGTAGTATTTCTTTAACCCTTCGGGGCGAGCGGTACTTC
v_gene: TRBV27; d_gene: .; abundance: .; j_gene: TRBJ2-7; CDR3aa: CASSLYPPTLLGRDEQYF; CDR3nt: TGTGCCAGCAGTTTATATCCCCCAACACTGCTAGGACGAGACGAGCAGTACTTC
v_gene: TRBV20-1; d_gene: .; abundance: .; j_gene: TRBJ1-5; CDR3aa: CSAREGDSNQPQHF; CDR3nt: TGCAGTGCTAGAGAAGGGGATAGCAATCAGCCCCAGCATTTT
v_gene: TRBV20-1; d_gene: .; abundance: .; j_gene: TRBJ2-7; CDR3aa: CSATGTANFYEQYF; CDR3nt: TGCAGTGCTACTGGGACGGCGAACTTCTACGAGCAGTACTTC
v_gene: TRBV3-1; d_gene: .; abundance: .; j_gene: TRBJ2-5; CDR3aa: CASSPRNRRETQYF; CDR3nt: TGTGCCAGCAGCCCTCGGAATCGCAGGGAGACCCAGTACTTC
v_gene: TRBV6-6; d_gene: .; abundance: few; j_gene: TRBJ2-7; CDR3aa: CASSYPFREQYF; CDR3nt: TGTGCCAGCAGTTACCCCTTCCGCGAGCAGTACTTC
v_gene: TRBV12-5; d_gene: TRBD1; abundance: .; j_gene: TRBJ2-1; CDR3aa: CASGPGQGLNEQFF; CDR3nt: TGTGCTAGTGGCCCGGGACAGGGACTCAATGAGCAGTTCTTC
v_gene: TRBV20-1; d_gene: .; abundance: few; j_gene: TRBJ1-1; CDR3aa: CSAPRPMGFTEAFF; CDR3nt: TGCAGTGCTCCACGGCCGATGGGGTTCACTGAAGCTTTCTTT
v_gene: TRBV7-9; d_gene: .; abundance: .; j_gene: TRBJ2-3; CDR3aa: CASSPLPSAGSDTQYF; CDR3nt: TGTGCCAGCAGCCCCCTACCTAGTGCGGGGTCAGATACGCAGTATTTT
v_gene: TRBV20-1; d_gene: TRBD2; abundance: .; j_gene: TRBJ2-2; CDR3aa: CSARGLISTGELFF; CDR3nt: TGCAGTGCTAGGGGACTAATAAGCACCGGGGAGCTGTTTTTT
v_gene: TRBV20-1; d_gene: .; abundance: few; j_gene: TRBJ2-7; CDR3aa: CSARVEQGLGEQYF; CDR3nt: TGCAGTGCTAGAGTCGAACAGGGCCTAGGCGAGCAGTACTTC
v_gene: TRBV6-2/TRBV6-3; d_gene: TRBD2; abundance: few; j_gene: TRBJ2-5; CDR3aa: CASSLAGELETQYF; CDR3nt: TGTGCCAGCAGTCTAGCGGGAGAGTTGGAGACCCAGTACTTC
v_gene: TRBV2; d_gene: TRBD1; abundance: .; j_gene: TRBJ1-2; CDR3aa: CASSDQGAYGYTF; CDR3nt: TGTGCCAGCAGTGACCAGGGGGCCTATGGCTACACCTTC
v_gene: TRBV15; d_gene: .; abundance: few; j_gene: TRBJ1-2; CDR3aa: CATSGGQFGYTF; CDR3nt: TGTGCCACCAGTGGTGGACAGTTTGGCTACACCTTC
v_gene: TRBV7-2; d_gene: .; abundance: few; j_gene: TRBJ2-7; CDR3aa: CASSLGGRDTYEQYF; CDR3nt: TGTGCCAGCAGCTTAGGGGGCCGGGACACCTACGAGCAGTACTTC
v_gene: TRBV20-1; d_gene: .; abundance: .; j_gene: TRBJ1-2; CDR3aa: CSAPDTNYGYTF; CDR3nt: TGCAGTGCCCCGGACACAAACTATGGCTACACCTTC
v_gene: TRBV12-3/TRBV12-4; d_gene: .; abundance: .; j_gene: TRBJ2-1; CDR3aa: CASSTSGYNEQFF; CDR3nt: TGTGCCAGCAGTACCAGCGGGTACAATGAGCAGTTCTTC
v_gene: TRBV18; d_gene: .; abundance: .; j_gene: TRBJ2-7; CDR3aa: CASSPSKSYEQYF; CDR3nt: TGTGCCAGCTCACCCTCGAAAAGCTACGAGCAGTACTTC
v_gene: TRBV9; d_gene: TRBD1; abundance: .; j_gene: TRBJ2-1; CDR3aa: CASSARDRGNEQFF; CDR3nt: TGTGCCAGCAGCGCACGGGACAGGGGGAATGAGCAGTTCTTC
v_gene: TRBV4-2; d_gene: .; abundance: .; j_gene: TRBJ2-1; CDR3aa: CASSQVNGGEQFF; CDR3nt: TGTGCCAGCAGCCAAGTAAACGGTGGCGAGCAGTTCTTC
v_gene: TRBV18; d_gene: TRBD2; abundance: few; j_gene: TRBJ2-7; CDR3aa: CASSRASGTYEQYF; CDR3nt: TGTGCCAGCTCACGCGCTAGCGGCACCTACGAGCAGTACTTC
v_gene: TRBV7-2; d_gene: .; abundance: .; j_gene: TRBJ1-1; CDR3aa: CASSLVHGTEAFF; CDR3nt: TGTGCCAGCAGCTTAGTCCACGGTACTGAAGCTTTCTTT
v_gene: TRBV30; d_gene: .; abundance: .; j_gene: TRBJ2-5; CDR3aa: CAWSRGRRQETQYF; CDR3nt: TGTGCCTGGAGTCGAGGACGGCGGCAAGAGACCCAGTACTTC
v_gene: TRBV20-1; d_gene: .; abundance: .; j_gene: TRBJ1-1; CDR3aa: CSAEPPGTKRLNTEAFF; CDR3nt: TGCAGTGCTGAACCCCCCGGGACAAAGCGATTGAACACTGAAGCTTTCTTT
v_gene: TRBV7-9; d_gene: TRBD1; abundance: few; j_gene: TRBJ2-3; CDR3aa: CASSSPDRDTDTQYF; CDR3nt: TGTGCCAGCAGCTCGCCGGACAGGGATACGGATACGCAGTATTTT
v_gene: TRBV20-1; d_gene: .; abundance: .; j_gene: TRBJ2-1; CDR3aa: CSARDDPARGFF; CDR3nt: TGCAGTGCTAGAGATGACCCCGCCAGAGGGTTCTTC
v_gene: TRBV12-3/TRBV12-4; d_gene: .; abundance: .; j_gene: TRBJ2-2; CDR3aa: CASNTGLSTGELFF; CDR3nt: TGTGCCAGCAACACAGGACTCAGCACCGGGGAGCTGTTTTTT
v_gene: TRBV7-2; d_gene: .; abundance: .; j_gene: TRBJ2-3; CDR3aa: CASSFGTRVGDTQYF; CDR3nt: TGTGCCAGCAGCTTTGGTACCAGGGTGGGGGATACGCAGTATTTT
v_gene: TRBV7-2; d_gene: TRBD1; abundance: few; j_gene: TRBJ2-7; CDR3aa: CASSLQGADGIPYEQYF; CDR3nt: TGTGCCAGCAGCCTACAGGGGGCTGACGGGATTCCATACGAGCAGTACTTC